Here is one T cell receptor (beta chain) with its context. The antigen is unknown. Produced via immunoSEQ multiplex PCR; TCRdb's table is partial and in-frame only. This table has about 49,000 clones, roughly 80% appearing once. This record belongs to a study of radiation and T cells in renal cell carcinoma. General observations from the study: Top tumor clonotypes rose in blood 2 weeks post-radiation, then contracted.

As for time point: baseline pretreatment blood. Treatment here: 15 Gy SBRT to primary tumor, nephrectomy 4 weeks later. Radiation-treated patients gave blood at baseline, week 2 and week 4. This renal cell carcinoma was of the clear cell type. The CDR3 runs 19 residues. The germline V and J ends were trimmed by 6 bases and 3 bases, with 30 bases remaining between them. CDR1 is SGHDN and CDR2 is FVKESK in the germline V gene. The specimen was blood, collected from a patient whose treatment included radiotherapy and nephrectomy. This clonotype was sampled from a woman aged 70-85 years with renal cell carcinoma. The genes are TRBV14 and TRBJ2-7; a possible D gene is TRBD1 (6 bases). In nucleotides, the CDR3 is TGTGCCAGCAGGGCAGATCTCGGACAGCCGTCCATTGGGTTCTACGAGCAGTACTTC. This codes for CASRADLGQPSIGFYEQYF.